Following are 20 T cell receptor beta chains from one sample sequenced in a study of blood T cell repertoires in COVID-19. Repertoires were generated with immunoSEQ multiplex PCR, while TCRdb's copy carries only in-frame clones and drops some. The data contain 75,000 to 95,000 clones, approximately 80% of them singletons. The source material was peripheral blood. The receptor set was obtained from a man aged 60-69 years with acute or convalescent COVID-19.

Here the CDR3 DNA reads TGTGCCAGCAGTTTGGCGGGCACAGATACGCAGTATTTT. Protein: CASSLAGTDTQYF. The chain combines TRBV27 with TRBJ2-3; D gene unclear. The CDR3 contains 13 residues. CDR1 is MNHEY and CDR2 is SMNVEV in the germline V gene (reference sequence). Trimming left V 3 bases short and J 1 base short, with 5 bases between.

The V call is TRBV19, the J call TRBJ1-2, with 7 bases lining up with TRBD1. The germline gives CDR1 LNHDA, CDR2 SQIVND (reference sequence). Losses at the gene ends were 0 bases for V and 4 bases for J; bases not matched to a gene: 5. The CDR3 is made up of 15 amino acids. Here the CDR3 reads CASSIDRTGRYGYTF. In nucleotides, the CDR3 is TGTGCCAGTAGTATAGATAGGACAGGTCGCTATGGCTACACCTTC.

The gene calls are TRBV25-1 and TRBJ2-4; D might be TRBD1 (5 bases). The CDR3 extends over 15 amino acids. Germline loops: CDR1 MGHDK, CDR2 SYGVNS. V dropped 2 bases and J dropped 0 bases, with 8 bases sitting between them. The CDR3 coding sequence is TGTGCCAGCAGTGAAAAGGGGCTAGCCAAAAACATTCAGTACTTC. This translates into CASSEKGLAKNIQYF. Full variable domain (missing parts from reference TRBV25-1 and TRBJ2-4): EADIYQTPRYLVIGTGKKITLECSQTMGHDKMYWYQQDPGMELHLIHYSYGVNSTEKGDLSSESTVSRIRTEHFPLTLESARPSHTSQYLCASSEKGLAKNIQYFGAGTRLSVL.

The chain employs TRBV6-5 and TRBJ1-2; a possible D gene is TRBD1 (5 bases). The CDR3 is made up of 14 amino acids. The V gene's germline CDR1 is MNHEY and CDR2 SVGAGI. Between the trimmed V and J ends, which lost 5 bases and 4 bases, there was a span of 14 bases. CDR3 sequence: CASSTPSGGYGYTF. The CDR3 bases are TGTGCCAGCAGTACACCGTCCGGGGGCTATGGCTACACCTTC.

The rearrangement links TRBV27 to TRBJ2-7, with TRBD2 identical over 8 bases. Germline CDR1 reads MNHEY; CDR2 reads SMNVEV (reference sequence). The CDR3 loop spans 14 amino acids. Unmatched junction bases numbered 13, after V lost 8 bases and J lost 7 bases. CDR3 in amino acids: CASRSGVRTLEQYF. Here the CDR3 DNA reads TGTGCCAGCCGTAGCGGGGTTAGGACCTTGGAGCAGTACTTC.

This clone was observed a handful of times. V usage is TRBV28 and J usage is TRBJ1-2; D call uncertain. CDR3 length: 14 residues. V was trimmed by 2 bases and J by 2 bases, leaving 9 bases between them. Germline V gene sequence: CDR1 MDHEN, CDR2 SYDVKM. The chain's CDR3 is CASSLGRTNYGYTF. CDR3 DNA: TGTGCCAGCAGTTTAGGGCGAACCAACTATGGCTACACCTTC.

This clone turned up a few times. J is TRBJ2-3 and V is TRBV6-5; 7 bases map to TRBD1. J was trimmed by 4 bases and V by 5 bases; bases with no gene match: 6. Germline V gene data show CDR1 as MNHEY and CDR2 as SVGAGI. CDR3 length: 14 residues. Written as DNA, the CDR3 is TGTGCCAGCAGTATCAGGCAGGGGGCAGATACGCAGTATTTT. Translating gives CASSIRQGADTQYF.

This clone has just a few counts. CDR3 nucleotide sequence: TGTGCCACCCGGACCCGACAGACCGATAATTCACCCCTCCACTTT. Translating it yields CATRTRQTDNSPLHF. J is TRBJ1-6 and V is TRBV15; D possibly corresponds to TRBD1 (5 bases). The CDR3 consists of 15 residues. V lost 8 bases and J lost 5, with 16 bases in between. Germline lookup yields CDR1 LNHNV and CDR2 YYDKDF (reference sequence).

This clone was detected a few times. The chain links TRBV24-1 to TRBJ2-5, with 7 bases that match TRBD2. The length of the CDR3 is 13 residues. Looked up from germline, CDR1 is KGHDR and CDR2 is SFDVKD. Trimming at V came to 4 bases and at J to 7 bases, leaving 5 bases not matched to a gene. In DNA, the CDR3 is TGTGCCACCAGTGACCGCCCGGGGGGGACCCAGTACTTC. Protein product: CATSDRPGGTQYF.

This chain links TRBV19 with TRBJ1-6; 7 bases line up with TRBD1. CDR3 length equals 15 residues. Germline V gene data show CDR1 as LNHDA and CDR2 as SQIVND (reference sequence). V lost 6 bases, J lost 5 bases, and 7 bases stayed unmatched. In DNA, the CDR3 is TGTGCCAGTAGACGAGACAGGGCGAATAATTCACCCCTCCACTTT. Its protein is CASRRDRANNSPLHF.

The sample holds one count of this clone. The V gene is TRBV2, the J gene TRBJ2-2; D is uncertain. The CDR3 has 15 residues. V dropped 7 bases and J dropped 4 bases, with 16 bases sitting between them. Germline V gene sequence: CDR1 SNHLY, CDR2 FYNNEI. The CDR3 protein is CASKLEQIFTGELFF. For the CDR3, the DNA is TGTGCCAGCAAACTGGAGCAGATTTTCACCGGGGAGCTGTTTTTT.

This chain joins TRBV3-1 (or the pseudogene TRBV3-2) and TRBJ1-6; 8 bases align to TRBD1. This CDR3 contains 15 residues. The junction had 4 bases not matched to a gene; V was cut back by 4 bases and J by 5 bases. Germline loops: CDR1 LGHDT, CDR2 YNNKEL (reference sequence). The CDR3 nucleotides read TGTGCCAGCAGCCCCGGACAGGGTAATAATTCACCCCTCCACTTT. Amino acid sequence: CASSPGQGNNSPLHF.

This chain links TRBV2 with TRBJ2-5; unclear D gene. There are 12 residues in the CDR3. V lost 5 bases, J lost 0 bases, and 4 bases lay in between. The germline V gene encodes CDR1 SNHLY and CDR2 FYNNEI. Here the CDR3 reads CASSLDQETQYF. CDR3 in DNA: TGTGCCAGCAGTCTCGACCAAGAGACCCAGTACTTC.

The CDR3 loop is CASSPRTSGGPDTQYF. DNA for the CDR3: TGTGCCAGTAGTCCGAGGACTAGCGGTGGACCAGATACGCAGTATTTT. The chain recombines TRBV19 with TRBJ2-3; 10 positions match TRBD2. CDR3 length: 16 residues. Germline V gives CDR1 LNHDA, CDR2 SQIVND (reference sequence). V shed 5 bases, J shed 4 bases, and the junction held 9 bases outside the gene matches.

The rearrangement links TRBV27 to TRBJ1-1, with D perhaps TRBD1 (6 bases). Looked up from germline, CDR1 is MNHEY and CDR2 is SMNVEV (reference sequence). Trimming stripped 2 bases from V and 1 base from J, with 17 bases between. The CDR3 length is 17 residues. The CDR3 spells CASSLQPTRTANTEAFF. In DNA form, the CDR3 reads TGTGCCAGCAGTTTACAGCCCACTCGGACAGCGAACACTGAAGCTTTCTTT.

The rearrangement links TRBV6-5 to TRBJ2-2; the D gene is possibly TRBD1 (6 bases). CDR1 MNHEY and CDR2 SVGAGI come from the germline V gene. The CDR3 contains 14 residues. V was trimmed by 4 bases and J by 7 bases, leaving 13 bases between them. The CDR3 sequence is CASSSLGGGGELFF. In DNA, the CDR3 is TGTGCCAGCAGTTCTCTTGGGGGCGGCGGGGAGCTGTTTTTT.

This chain uses TRBV7-8 with TRBJ2-1; TRBD2 agrees at 11 bases. V lost 2 bases, J lost 6 bases, and 6 bases stayed unmatched. Germline CDR1 reads SGHVS; CDR2 reads FQNEAQ. The CDR3 runs to 16 residues. Here the CDR3 reads CASSLRSGGAVNEQFF. In DNA form, the CDR3 reads TGTGCCAGCAGCTTACGTAGCGGGGGGGCCGTCAATGAGCAGTTCTTC.

The chain uses TRBV5-6 and TRBJ2-2, with a tentative D call TRBD1 (6 bases). Germline-derived CDR1 and CDR2 are SGHDT and YYEEEE. CDR3 length: 15 amino acids. V shed 0 bases and J shed 7 bases, with 13 bases lying between them. The CDR3: CASSLAGGAGGELFF. CDR3 DNA: TGTGCCAGCAGCTTGGCTGGGGGCGCGGGCGGGGAGCTGTTTTTT.

A single count supports this clone. V is TRBV14 and J is TRBJ2-1, with TRBD1 as a possible D gene (6 bases). The V gene's germline CDR1 is SGHDN and CDR2 FVKESK. The V end lost 0 bases, the J end lost 4 bases, and 16 bases lay between the germline ends. The CDR3 has 17 amino acids. CDR3 sequence reads: CASSQDGFGTPYNEQFF. The CDR3, as DNA: TGTGCCAGCAGCCAAGATGGGTTCGGGACACCGTACAATGAGCAGTTCTTC.

The chain is built from TRBV7-6 and TRBJ1-6; the match to TRBD1 covers 7 bases. Germline lookup yields CDR1 SGHVS and CDR2 FNYEAQ. The CDR3 contains 15 residues. V shed 1 base and J 7 bases; nucleotides not matched to a gene: 4. The CDR3 loop is CASSLVGTDNSPLHF. In DNA form, the CDR3 reads TGTGCCAGCAGCTTAGTGGGGACAGACAATTCACCCCTCCACTTT. The whole variable domain, filled in from reference TRBV7-6 and TRBJ1-6, reads GAGVSQSPRYKVTKRGQDVALRCDPISGHVSLYWYRQALGQGPEFLTYFNYEAQQDKSGLPNDRFSAERPEGSISTLTIQRTEQRDSAMYRCASSLVGTDNSPLHFGNGTRLTVT.